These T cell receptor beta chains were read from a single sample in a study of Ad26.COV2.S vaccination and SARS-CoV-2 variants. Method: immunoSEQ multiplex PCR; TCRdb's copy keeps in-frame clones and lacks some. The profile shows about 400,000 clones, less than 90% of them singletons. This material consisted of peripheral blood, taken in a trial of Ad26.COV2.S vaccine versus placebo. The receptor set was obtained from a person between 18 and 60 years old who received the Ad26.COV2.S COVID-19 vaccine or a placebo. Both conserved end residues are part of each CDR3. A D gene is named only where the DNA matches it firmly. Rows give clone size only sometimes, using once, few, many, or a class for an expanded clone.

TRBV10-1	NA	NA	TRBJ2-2	TGCGCCAGCAGTGACGCAGGGAACACCGGGGAGCTGTTTTTT	CASSDAGNTGELFF
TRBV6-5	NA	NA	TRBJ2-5	TGTGCCAGCAGAGCCCATTCGGGGGAGACCCAGTACTTC	CASRAHSGETQYF
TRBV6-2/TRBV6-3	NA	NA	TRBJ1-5	TGTGCCAGCAGCCACGGGGGGGGACATCAGCCCCAGCATTTT	CASSHGGGHQPQHF
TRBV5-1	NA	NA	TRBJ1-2	TGCGCCAGCAGCCCCGGCCCGGGGTTTGGGAGCTATGGCTACACCTTC	CASSPGPGFGSYGYTF
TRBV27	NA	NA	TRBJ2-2	TGTGCCAGCAGTTTATCAAGTACGAACACCGGGGAGCTGTTTTTT	CASSLSSTNTGELFF
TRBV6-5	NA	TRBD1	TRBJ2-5	TGTGCCAGCAGTTACGGCTTCGACAGGGGGATCGAGACCCAGTACTTC	CASSYGFDRGIETQYF
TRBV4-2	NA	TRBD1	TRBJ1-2	TGTGCCAGCTCGGGGGCCACACGGGGGGGACAGGCTAACTATGGCTACACCTTC	CASSGATRGGQANYGYTF
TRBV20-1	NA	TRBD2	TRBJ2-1	TGCAGTGCTAGTGGCGGTAGCGGGGCCCGTTTGACTGAGCAGTTCTTC	CSASGGSGARLTEQFF
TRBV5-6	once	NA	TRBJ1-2	TGTGCCAGCACCAGGAGGGGATTTGGGTATGGCTACACCTTC	CASTRRGFGYGYTF
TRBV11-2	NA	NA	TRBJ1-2	TGTGCCAGCAGCTTAGGATCAGGGAGCCAAAGCTATGGCTACACCTTC	CASSLGSGSQSYGYTF
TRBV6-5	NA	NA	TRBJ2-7	TGTGCCAGCAGTTATGATCATCGGCGAGAGCAGTACTTC	CASSYDHRREQYF
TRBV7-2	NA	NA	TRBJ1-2	TGTGCCAGCAGCTTGGACACTAACTATGGCTACACCTTC	CASSLDTNYGYTF
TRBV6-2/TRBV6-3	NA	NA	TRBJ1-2	TGTGCCAGCAGCCAAAGTCTTAGGAGCTATGGCTACACCTTC	CASSQSLRSYGYTF
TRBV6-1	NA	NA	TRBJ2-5	TGTGCCAGCAGTGAAGATGGAGAGACCCAGTACTTC	CASSEDGETQYF
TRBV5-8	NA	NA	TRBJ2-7	TGTGCCAGCAGCTTGATCAGCAGGGGTTTCGAGCAGTACTTC	CASSLISRGFEQYF
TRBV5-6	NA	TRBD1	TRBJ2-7	TGTGCCAGCACCCGGGACAGCTACGAGCAGTACTTC	CASTRDSYEQYF
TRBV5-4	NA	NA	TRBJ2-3	TGTGCCAGCAGCTTGGGGAGATCAGATACGCAGTATTTT	CASSLGRSDTQYF
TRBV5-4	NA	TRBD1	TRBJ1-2	TGTGCCAGCAGCTTGCTCGGACAGGGGGCTGGCACCTTC	CASSLLGQGAGTF
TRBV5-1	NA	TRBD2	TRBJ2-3	TGCGCCAGCAGCTTGAGCCTAGCGGGGGTAGATACGCAGTATTTT	CASSLSLAGVDTQYF
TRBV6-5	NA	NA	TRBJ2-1	TGTGCCAGCCGGACCAAGGACACCCGAGGGGAGCAGTTCTTC	CASRTKDTRGEQFF
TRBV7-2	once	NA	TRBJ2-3	TGTGCCAGCAGCTCCTGGACTACTGATACGCAGTATTTT	CASSSWTTDTQYF
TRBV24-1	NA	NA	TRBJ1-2	TGTGCCACCAGTGAAACAGGTTTAGGTGGCTACACCTTC	CATSETGLGGYTF
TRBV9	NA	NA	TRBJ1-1	TGTGCCAGCAGCGTAGGCTCTGACGAAGCTTTCTTT	CASSVGSDEAFF
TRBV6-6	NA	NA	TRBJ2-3	TGTGCCAGCATCCAAGGTAGCCTCAGCACAGATACGCAGTATTTT	CASIQGSLSTDTQYF
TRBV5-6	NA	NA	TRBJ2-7	TGTGCCAGCAGCGCCTATACCTACGAGCAGTACTTC	CASSAYTYEQYF
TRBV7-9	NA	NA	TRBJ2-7	TGTGCCAGCAGCTTCCTTGTTTACGAGCAGTACTTC	CASSFLVYEQYF
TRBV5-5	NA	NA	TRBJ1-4	TGTGCCAGCAGCCCGGTGGGGGGCGAGGCTAATGAAAAACTGTTTTTT	CASSPVGGEANEKLFF
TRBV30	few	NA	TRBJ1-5	TGTGCCTGGAGTGCCGGGGACCGTCAGCCCCAGCATTTT	CAWSAGDRQPQHF
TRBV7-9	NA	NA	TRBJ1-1	TGTGCCAGCAGCCCCCAGGCGGGGGACACTGAAGCTTTCTTT	CASSPQAGDTEAFF
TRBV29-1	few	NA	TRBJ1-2	TGCAGCGTTGAAGATCATAAGGGTAACTATGGCTACACCTTC	CSVEDHKGNYGYTF
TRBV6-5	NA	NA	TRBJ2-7	TGTGCCAGCAGTTATGGCAGAGCCTACGAGCAGTACTTC	CASSYGRAYEQYF
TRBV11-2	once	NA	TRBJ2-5	TGTGCCAGCAGGGGATCGGTCCAAGAGACCCAGTACTTC	CASRGSVQETQYF
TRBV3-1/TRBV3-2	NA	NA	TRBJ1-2	TGTGCCAGCAGCCAAGACCAGGGTTATGGCTACACCTTC	CASSQDQGYGYTF
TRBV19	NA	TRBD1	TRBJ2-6	TGTGCCAGTAGTATGTGGCAGGGGGATAACTCTGGGGCCAACGTCCTGACTTTC	CASSMWQGDNSGANVLTF
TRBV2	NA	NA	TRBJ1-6	TGTGCCAGCAGTGCTGGGAGGAATTCACCCCTCCACTTT	CASSAGRNSPLHF
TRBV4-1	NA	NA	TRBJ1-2	TGCGCCAGCAGCCAAGATCGGGAGGCCTTCTATGGCTACACCTTC	CASSQDREAFYGYTF
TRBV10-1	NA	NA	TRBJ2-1	TGCGCCAGCAGTCCCGGTAGAGACGGGTACAATGAGCAGTTCTTC	CASSPGRDGYNEQFF
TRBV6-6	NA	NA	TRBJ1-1	TGTGCCAGCAGGCGGACAGTAGAACCTGAAGCTTTCTTT	CASRRTVEPEAFF
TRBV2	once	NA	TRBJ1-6	TGTGCCAGCACGGATAATTCACCCCTCCACTTT	CASTDNSPLHF
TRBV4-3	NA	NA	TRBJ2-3	TGCGCCAGCAGCCAAGATCGACTTATTAGCACAGATACGCAGTATTTT	CASSQDRLISTDTQYF